One sample yielded the 24 T cell receptor beta chains listed below, sequenced in a study of shared clonotypes between healthy human individuals. TCRdb's table, derived via immunoSEQ multiplex PCR, lists solely in-frame clones and lacks some. The sample contains 2 million to 2.5 million clones, over 85% of which appear only once. Sample: naive CD4+ T cells from PBMCs. Described subset: CD45RA+ positively selected. These receptors all come from a man between 18 and 35 years old in good health. Some clones in this sample may be carry-over from other donors' samples.

The chain is built from TRBV28 and TRBJ2-7; 10 bases are a match to TRBD2. The CDR3 has 17 amino acids. The germline CDR1 and CDR2 sequences are MDHEN and SYDVKM. With V trimmed by 6 bases and J by 6 bases, 17 bases remained unmatched. The CDR3 nucleotides read TGTGCCAGCAGCTCGCCTAGGGGGGCTAGCGGGAGACGCGAGCAGTACTTC. Protein: CASSSPRGASGRREQYF.

This rearrangement joins TRBV5-6 to TRBJ2-3; D perhaps matches TRBD1 (7 bases). CDR3 length: 16 amino acids. CDR1 is SGHDT and CDR2 is YYEEEE in the germline V gene. Trimming stripped 0 bases from V and 7 bases from J, with 18 bases between. The CDR3 coding sequence is TGTGCCAGCAGCTTGGTCCTAGCAGGGGGGCTATATACGCAGTATTTT. As protein: CASSLVLAGGLYTQYF.

The chain uses TRBV5-4 and TRBJ1-3; a weak D match, TRBD1 (5 bases). Looked up from germline, CDR1 is SGHNT and CDR2 is YYREEE (reference sequence). V gave up 1 base and J gave up 4 bases, with 12 bases separating them. This CDR3 region has 15 residues. This chain's CDR3 is CASSLHGDGGNTIYF. Here the CDR3 DNA reads TGTGCCAGCAGCTTGCATGGGGACGGAGGAAACACCATATATTTT.

Notes on this clone: A read error may produce the germline difference seen at one junction end. V is TRBV20-1 and J is TRBJ2-1, with a weak D call TRBD1 (5 bases). The CDR3 totals 10 residues. Germline CDR1 reads DFQATT; CDR2 reads SNEGSKA (reference sequence). The CDR3 bases are TGCAGTGCTAGCTCAGGGTCTCCGGTCTTC. Translated: CSASSGSPVF.

V usage is TRBV10-3 and J usage is TRBJ2-6; D gene ambiguous. Germline V gives CDR1 ENHRY, CDR2 SYGVKD. The CDR3 is made up of 16 amino acids. Trimming stripped 6 bases from V and 0 bases from J, with 12 bases between. In DNA, the CDR3 is TGTGCCATCAGGAAAGACGGCAGCTCTGGGGCCAACGTCCTGACTTTC. This codes for CAIRKDGSSGANVLTF.

The gene calls are TRBV19 and TRBJ2-7; D uncertain. Trimming removed 5 bases from V and 7 bases from J, with 15 bases in between. Germline CDR1 reads LNHDA; CDR2 reads SQIVND (reference sequence). The CDR3 consists of 13 residues. CDR3 sequence: CASSVSTAREQYF. The CDR3 DNA follows: TGTGCCAGTAGTGTCTCTACGGCAAGAGAGCAGTACTTC.

This rearrangement joins TRBV2 to TRBJ2-5, with no clear D. The germline gives CDR1 SNHLY, CDR2 FYNNEI. The CDR3 runs to 12 residues. V was cut by 7 bases and J by 4 bases, with 10 bases left in between. CDR3 in amino acids: CASMLVRETQYF. CDR3 coding DNA: TGTGCCAGCATGTTAGTACGAGAGACCCAGTACTTC.

This chain connects TRBV9 to TRBJ2-2; 11 bases fit TRBD1. Germline CDR1 and CDR2: SGDLS and YYNGEE. The CDR3 has 15 residues. Germline trimming cut 3 bases from V and 6 bases from J; bases unmatched to any gene: 4. The CDR3: CASSAGQGAAGELFF. CDR3 DNA sequence: TGTGCCAGCAGCGCCGGACAGGGGGCCGCCGGGGAGCTGTTTTTT.

The chain carries TRBV7-2 and TRBJ1-1, with D tentatively TRBD1 (5 bases). CDR3 length: 14 residues. Germline loops: CDR1 SGHTA, CDR2 FQGNSA. Trimming removed 5 bases at V and 3 bases at J, with 13 bases between. The CDR3 DNA reads as TGTGCCAGCAGCCGCCCGGGGGTTTACACTGAAGCTTTCTTT. The encoded protein is CASSRPGVYTEAFF.

This rearrangement joins TRBV28 to TRBJ1-2; 9 bases align to TRBD1. Looked up from germline, CDR1 is MDHEN and CDR2 is SYDVKM. This CDR3 is 13 amino acids long. V dropped 6 bases and J dropped 8; count of bases not matched to a gene: 7. This CDR3 reads CASRKTGGRGYTF. The CDR3 region has the DNA TGTGCCAGCAGAAAAACAGGGGGCAGAGGCTACACCTTC.

This chain joins TRBV10-3 and TRBJ1-5, with D uncertain. The germline V and J ends were trimmed by 5 bases and 9 bases, with 26 bases remaining between them. CDR1 and CDR2 from the germline V gene are ENHRY and SYGVKD. CDR3 length equals 17 residues. DNA of the CDR3: TGTGCCATCAGTTCAGTCGTTGGAGGAGAAGACGGCGGGCCCCAGCATTTT. The encoded protein is CAISSVVGGEDGGPQHF.

This clone appeared a single time. Other nucleotide sequences from this sample produce the same CDR3. The chain combines TRBV9 with TRBJ2-1; D not certain. This CDR3 is 14 amino acids long. CDR1 is SGDLS and CDR2 is YYNGEE in the germline V gene. V was shortened by 0 bases and J by 4 bases, with 8 bases between the two germline ends. DNA of the CDR3: TGTGCCAGCAGCGTAGATGGCAGATACAATGAGCAGTTCTTC. As protein: CASSVDGRYNEQFF.

DNA of the CDR3: TGTGCCAGCAGCCAAGAAGGCCCTAAATCCCAGACTAATATCTACGAGCAGTACTTC. Translating it yields CASSQEGPKSQTNIYEQYF. The chain joins TRBV14 to TRBJ2-7; D may be TRBD2 (5 bases). Trimming took off 0 bases at V and 3 bases at J, with 24 bases between the two ends. The CDR3 consists of 19 residues. Germline V gene sequence: CDR1 SGHDN, CDR2 FVKESK.

Of note for this clone: Other DNA sequences within the sample encode an identical CDR3. The chain employs TRBV5-1 and TRBJ2-3, with a tentative D call TRBD2 (5 bases). The germline V gene encodes CDR1 SGHRS and CDR2 YFSETQ. Trimming left V 1 base short and J 1 base short, with 10 bases between. This CDR3 region has 15 residues. This CDR3 is CASSLFSGGTDTQYF. CDR3 bases: TGCGCCAGCAGCTTGTTCTCCGGGGGCACAGATACGCAGTATTTT.

This clone occurred a few times. CDR3 nucleotides: TGCAGTGCTAGAGAGGGGGTTGAAGCTTTCTTT. Translation gives CSAREGVEAFF. The rearrangement joins TRBV20-1 to TRBJ1-1; D possibly corresponds to TRBD1 (5 bases). The CDR3 totals 11 residues. Trimming took 0 bases from V and 7 from J, leaving 6 bases between them. Germline V CDR1 and CDR2: DFQATT, SNEGSKA (reference sequence).

The CDR3, as DNA: TGTGCCAGCAGTTTTACTAGCGGGAGCGCGGATGAGCAGTTCTTC. Its translation: CASSFTSGSADEQFF. The rearrangement links TRBV28 to TRBJ2-1; 11 bases line up with TRBD2. CDR1 and CDR2 from the germline V gene are MDHEN and SYDVKM. The V gene end was trimmed by 3 bases and the J gene end by 8 bases; junction bases not matched to a gene: 6. There are 15 residues in the CDR3.

The V and J genes are TRBV5-1 and TRBJ2-3; 9 bases align to TRBD2. CDR3 length: 15 amino acids. The trim removed 2 bases at V and 5 bases at J, leaving 6 bases unmatched. Germline assignment: CDR1 SGHRS and CDR2 YFSETQ. CDR3 protein: CASSLIAGVQDTQYF. CDR3 bases: TGCGCCAGCAGCTTAATAGCGGGAGTTCAAGATACGCAGTATTTT.

This rearrangement joins TRBV5-1 to TRBJ2-5, with a tentative D call TRBD2 (5 bases). The V end was cut by 7 bases, the J end by 3 bases, with 13 bases between. Germline lookup yields CDR1 SGHRS and CDR2 YFSETQ. This CDR3 is built from 13 residues. The CDR3 protein is CASRDPGEETQYF. The CDR3 coding sequence is TGCGCCAGCCGGGATCCCGGGGAAGAGACCCAGTACTTC.

V and J are TRBV19 and TRBJ1-2, with 9 nucleotides matching TRBD1. The CDR3 covers 14 residues. V gave up 5 bases and J gave up 7 bases; unmatched junction bases: 8. CDR1 is LNHDA, CDR2 SQIVND, per germline (reference sequence). CDR3 residues: CASSPGQGVGGYTF. CDR3 coding DNA: TGTGCCAGTAGTCCGGGACAGGGAGTTGGTGGCTACACCTTC. The variable domain in full, with the rest retrieved from reference TRBV19 and TRBJ1-2, is DGGITQSPKYLFRKEGQNVTLSCEQNLNHDAMYWYRQDPGQGLRLIYYSQIVNDFQKGDIAEGYSVSREKKESFPLTVTSAQKNPTAFYLCASSPGQGVGGYTFGSGTRLTVV.

A word on this clone: The same CDR3 is also encoded by other DNA sequences in this sample. The chain has TRBV20-1 and TRBJ1-1; no reliable D call. Trimming cost V 1 base and J 3 bases, with 3 bases left between them. This CDR3 is built from 11 residues. In germline, CDR1 is DFQATT, CDR2 SNEGSKA (reference sequence). CDR3 coding DNA: TGCAGTGCTAGAGCGGACACTGAAGCTTTCTTT. This translates into CSARADTEAFF.

This clone showed up just a few times. The chain carries TRBV6-1 and TRBJ1-5; TRBD1 aligns across 9 bases. The CDR3 sequence is 15 residues long. Per germline, CDR1 MNHNS and CDR2 SASEGT. The V and J ends lost 10 bases and 6 bases, in that order; junction bases with no gene match: 13. DNA for the CDR3: TGTGCCACCTTCGGGGGACAGGGAAGGCGTCAGCCCCAGCATTTT. This encodes CATFGGQGRRQPQHF.

This sequence joins TRBV28 and TRBJ1-2; the D gene is possibly TRBD1 (5 bases). In germline, CDR1 is MDHEN, CDR2 SYDVKM. Deletions cut 5 bases from V and 2 bases from J, with 9 bases between. The CDR3 is 13 amino acids. The CDR3 is CASSKQENYGYTF. The CDR3 DNA is TGTGCCAGCAGTAAACAGGAAAACTATGGCTACACCTTC.

CDR3 residues: CASSQQASGTDTQYF. The CDR3 DNA follows: TGTGCCAGCAGTCAACAGGCTTCCGGCACAGATACGCAGTATTTT. The rearrangement joins TRBV2 to TRBJ2-3; possibly TRBD1 for D (5 bases). The CDR3 covers 15 residues. Germline CDR1 and CDR2: SNHLY and FYNNEI. Trimming left V 5 bases short and J 1 base short, with 13 bases between.

The V call is TRBV27, the J call TRBJ2-1; TRBD2 agrees at 12 bases. V trimming: 6 bases; J trimming: 4 bases; junction bases outside the gene matches: 10. The CDR3 totals 17 residues. CDR1 and CDR2 from the germline V gene are MNHEY and SMNVEV (reference sequence). CDR3 protein: CASSWTSGNTNYNEQFF. The CDR3 nucleotides are TGTGCCAGCAGCTGGACTAGCGGGAACACAAATTACAATGAGCAGTTCTTC.